The next 8 T cell receptor beta chains were all read from a single sample in a study of regulatory T cells in long-lasting Graves disease. Building of the TCR beta libraries involved iRepertoire HTBI primers and Arm-PCR of CDR3 regions. TCRdb redid the calling of the multiplex PCR reads with MiXCR, one entry per CDR3 protein. This sample has about 660,000 distinct CDR3 sequences, with roughly 30% found just once. The sample's time point: persistent/refractory GD, antithyroid drugs over 5 years with positive TRAb. From RNA extracted from PBMCs, the TCR library was made. The starting material was peripheral blood mononuclear cells (PBMCs), obtained when the disease was refractory, from a patient treated with antithyroid drugs. All receptors come from a female donor with Graves disease.

This clonotype was counted between two and nine times. The J gene is TRBJ1-2, the V gene TRBV20-1; 7 nucleotides line up with TRBD1. The CDR3 loop spans 14 amino acids. Germline V gene data show CDR1 as DFQATT and CDR2 as SNEGSKA (reference sequence). The V gene end was trimmed by 2 bases and the J gene end by 3 bases; junction bases not matched to a gene: 6. CDR3 nucleotides: TGCAGTGCTAGAAGAGGGGGCCTAGACTATGGCTACACCTTC. Translation: CSARRGGLDYGYTF.

This clonotype showed up many times. The chain employs TRBV25-1 and TRBJ1-2; possible D gene TRBD1, 5 bases. Germline values: CDR1 MGHDK, CDR2 SYGVNS. V dropped 2 bases and J dropped 8 bases, with 12 bases sitting between them. This CDR3 is built from 13 residues. In DNA form, the CDR3 reads TGTGCCAGCAGTGAAGGCAGGGCTGAGGGCTACACCTTC. It codes for CASSEGRAEGYTF.

The CDR3 is CATSRSVTGDHYGYTF. The CDR3 bases are TGTGCCACCAGCAGAAGCGTCACAGGGGATCACTATGGCTACACCTTC. The rearrangement links TRBV15 to TRBJ1-2; 7 bases are a match to TRBD1. The germline V gene encodes CDR1 LNHNV and CDR2 YYDKDF (reference sequence). The CDR3 totals 16 residues. With V trimmed by 2 bases and J by 3 bases, 9 bases remained unmatched.

In its sample, this clonotype was seen a few times. The chain employs TRBV20-1 and TRBJ1-2, with 10 bases matching TRBD1. V was clipped by 1 base and J by 6 bases; unmatched bases: 8. CDR3 length equals 15 residues. Germline CDR1 and CDR2: DFQATT and SNEGSKA (reference sequence). Here the CDR3 DNA reads TGCAGTGCTAGAGTCCGGGACAGGGGAAGGGATGGCTACACCTTC. This gives the protein CSARVRDRGRDGYTF.

On this clonotype itself: This could be a read error, since a much larger clone is one nucleotide away. This chain uses TRBV28 with TRBJ1-2; 8 bases are shared with TRBD1. The V gene's germline CDR1 is MDHEN and CDR2 SYDVKM. This CDR3 contains 15 residues. The CDR3 bases are TGTGCCAGCAGTCCGACAGGGGCGATTAACTATGACTACACCTTC. Amino acid sequence: CASSPTGAINYDYTF.

This clonotype appeared a few times. V and J are TRBV6-9 and TRBJ2-2; the D gene could be TRBD1 or TRBD2 (5 bases each). This CDR3 is 15 amino acids long. V shed 3 bases and J shed 4 bases, with 12 bases lying between them. Germline V gene data show CDR1 as MNHGY and CDR2 as SVAAGI. The CDR3 is CASSYEGLFTGELFF. CDR3 sequence (DNA): TGTGCCAGCAGTTACGAGGGGCTGTTCACCGGGGAGCTGTTTTTT.

This clonotype was recorded a few times. The CDR3 DNA reads TGTGCCAGCAGCCAAGATTATGGACAGTGGGCTGGCTACACCTTC. It specifies CASSQDYGQWAGYTF. The V gene is TRBV3-1, the J gene TRBJ1-2; possible D gene TRBD1, 6 bases. CDR3 length: 15 amino acids. V shed 0 bases and J shed 7 bases, with 15 bases lying between them. Germline lookup yields CDR1 LGHDT and CDR2 YNNKEL (reference sequence). Full variable domain (rest looked up from reference TRBV3-1 and TRBJ1-2): DTAVSQTPKYLVTQMGNDKSIKCEQNLGHDTMYWYKQDSKKFLKIMFSYNNKELIINETVPNRFSPKSPDKAHLNLHINSLELGDSAVYFCASSQDYGQWAGYTFGSGTRLTVV.

This clonotype turned up a few times. This chain joins TRBV5-1 and TRBJ2-7; D is perhaps TRBD1 or TRBD2 (5 bases each). The length of the CDR3 is 15 residues. Germline V lookup: CDR1 SGHRS, CDR2 YFSETQ. Trimming cost V 0 bases and J 3 bases, with 13 bases left between them. CDR3 in DNA: TGCGCCAGCAGCTTGGGAGGGGCCCGACACTACGAGCAGTACTTC. Encoded protein: CASSLGGARHYEQYF. Supplemented by reference TRBV5-1 and TRBJ2-7, the full variable domain reads KAGVTQTPRYLIKTRGQQVTLSCSPISGHRSVSWYQQTPGQGLQFLFEYFSETQRNKGNFPGRFSGRQFSNSRSEMNVSTLELGDSALYLCASSLGGARHYEQYFGPGTRLTVT.